This T cell receptor (beta chain) is drawn from a study of blood T cells in healthy people across ages. Study-wide findings and caveats: More naive CD4+ cells and higher diversity marked long-lived donors relative to aged donors. TCR beta diversity, measured per million T cells, fell in a roughly linear way with age.

A second PCR of roughly 6 to 12 cycles used a sample-barcoded 5' primer and a J-beta primer mix. MiXCR, run by TCRdb on the 5' RACE reads, gives a single entry per CDR3 protein. The sample yields nearly 800,000 distinct CDR3 sequences, 20% to 25% seen once. Trimming removed 6 bases at V and 8 bases at J, with 13 bases between. CDR1 SEHNR and CDR2 FQNEAQ come from the germline V gene (reference sequence). This CDR3 comprises 12 residues. It was roughly 10 milliliters of peripheral blood that were drawn from each donor. This clonotype was seen more than once but under ten times. Its antigen is not known. This sample also appeared in a second study, on T cells of mothers and their children. As that study records: A second PCR was performed with the M1S primer. This primer added sample barcodes and 2-4 random nucleotides.

Input material: blood. The receptor was derived from a boy between 10 and 17 years old in good health. The gene calls are TRBV7-9 and TRBJ1-1; a weak D match, TRBD1 (5 bases). CDR3 nucleotides: TGTGCCAGCAGTTGGGACGGGCCCGAAGCTTTCTTT. This gives the protein CASSWDGPEAFF. Combining the CDR3 with reference TRBV7-9 and TRBJ1-1 gives the whole variable domain DTGVSQNPRHKITKRGQNVTFRCDPISEHNRLYWYRQTLGQGPEFLTYFQNEAQLEKSRLLSDRFSAERPKGSFSTLEIQRTEQGDSAMYLCASSWDGPEAFFGQGTRLTVV.